This T cell receptor (beta chain) is drawn from a study of CD8+CD57+ T cells in acquired aplastic anemia. Background on the study: The DNA of sorted CD4+ and CD8+ cells averaged roughly 3.2 ug.

Patients sequenced had flow cytometry evidence of CD8+CD57+ cell expansion. This CDR3 contains 16 residues. With V trimmed by 0 bases and J by 0 bases, 5 bases remained unmatched. Germline CDR1 is SGHRS and CDR2 is YFSETQ. This clonotype showed up many times. The TCR beta profiling, which covered VDJ combination and CDR3 sequence, was carried out using genomic DNA as the template. TCRdb re-analysed the reads in MiXCR, keeping a single row per CDR3 protein. The sample has some 160,000 distinct CDR3 sequences, around 50% seen once. This TCR derives from a human donor with aplastic anemia. The genes are TRBV5-1 and TRBJ2-7; 8 bases fit TRBD2. Sequencing input: sorted CD4+, CD8+, or CD8+CD57+ T cells (not recorded which) from PBMCs. The CDR3 spells CASSLEPAGVSYEQYF. In DNA, the CDR3 is TGCGCCAGCAGCTTGGAGCCAGCGGGGGTCTCCTACGAGCAGTACTTC.